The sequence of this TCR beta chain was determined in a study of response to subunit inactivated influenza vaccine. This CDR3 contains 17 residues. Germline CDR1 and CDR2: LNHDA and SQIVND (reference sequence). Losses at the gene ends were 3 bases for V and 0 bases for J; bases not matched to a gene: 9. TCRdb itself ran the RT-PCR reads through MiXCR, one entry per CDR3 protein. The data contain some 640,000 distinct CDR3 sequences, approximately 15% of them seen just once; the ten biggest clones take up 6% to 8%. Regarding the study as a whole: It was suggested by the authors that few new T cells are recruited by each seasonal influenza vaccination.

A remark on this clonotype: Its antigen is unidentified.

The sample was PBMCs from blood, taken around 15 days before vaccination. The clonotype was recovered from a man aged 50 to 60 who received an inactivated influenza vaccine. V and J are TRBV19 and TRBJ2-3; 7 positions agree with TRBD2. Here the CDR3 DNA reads TGTGCCAGTAGTATTTTCCGAGCGGGGTCTAGCACAGATACGCAGTATTTT. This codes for CASSIFRAGSSTDTQYF.